This TCR beta chain originates from a study of beta chain features in type 1 diabetes. Whole-study results and caveats: Patients' naive, central memory and Treg TCRB repertoires seemed closer to one another than those of healthy donors.

Of the isolated RNA, all was reverse transcribed, and so the sequenced material was expressed TCRB transcripts. Libraries were prepared by immunoSEQ multiplex PCR; TCRdb keeps only in-frame clonotypes and omits some of them. The sample contains about half a million clones, over 9.5% of which appear only once. This clone was observed a handful of times. Its target is unknown. The ends were cut back, 4 bases at V and 3 bases at J, with 10 bases in the middle. The CDR3 covers 13 residues. The germline CDR1 and CDR2 sequences are SGHRS and YFSETQ. The sequence was collected from a woman between 18 and 30 years old in good health. The chain carries TRBV5-1 and TRBJ2-5; D gene unclear. Sequenced material: naive CD4+ T cells from blood. In nucleotides, the CDR3 is TGCGCCAGCAGCGATCAAGGAGAAGAGACCCAGTACTTC. It translates to CASSDQGEETQYF.